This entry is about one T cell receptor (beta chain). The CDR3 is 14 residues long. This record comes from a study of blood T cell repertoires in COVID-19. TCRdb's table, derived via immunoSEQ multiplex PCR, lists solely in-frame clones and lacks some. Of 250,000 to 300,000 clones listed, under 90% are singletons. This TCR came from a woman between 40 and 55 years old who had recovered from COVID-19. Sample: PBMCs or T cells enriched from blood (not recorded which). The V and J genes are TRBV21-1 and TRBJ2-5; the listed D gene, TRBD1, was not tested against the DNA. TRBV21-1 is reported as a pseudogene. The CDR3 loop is CASPAGGGKETQYF. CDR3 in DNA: TGTGCCAGCCCTGCAGGGGGCGGGAAGGAGACCCAGTACTTC.